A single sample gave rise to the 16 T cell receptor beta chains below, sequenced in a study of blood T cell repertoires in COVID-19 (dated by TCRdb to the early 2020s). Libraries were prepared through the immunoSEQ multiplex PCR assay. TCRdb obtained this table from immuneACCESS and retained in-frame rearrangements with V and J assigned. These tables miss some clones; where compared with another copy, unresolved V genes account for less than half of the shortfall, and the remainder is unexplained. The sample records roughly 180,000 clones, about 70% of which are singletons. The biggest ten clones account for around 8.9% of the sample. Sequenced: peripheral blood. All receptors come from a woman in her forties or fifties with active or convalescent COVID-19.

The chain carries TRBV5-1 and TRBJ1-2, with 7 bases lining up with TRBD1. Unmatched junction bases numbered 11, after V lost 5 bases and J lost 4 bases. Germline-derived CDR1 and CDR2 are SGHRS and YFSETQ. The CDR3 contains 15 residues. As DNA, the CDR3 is TGCGCCAGCAGTGAAGGACAGGCGCCGACCTATGGCTACACCTTC. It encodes CASSEGQAPTYGYTF.

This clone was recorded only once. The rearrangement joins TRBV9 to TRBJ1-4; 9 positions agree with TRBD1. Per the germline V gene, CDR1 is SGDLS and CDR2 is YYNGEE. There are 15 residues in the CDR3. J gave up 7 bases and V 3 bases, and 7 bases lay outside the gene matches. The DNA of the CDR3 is TGTGCCAGCAGCGCTGGACAGGGGCAGGCTGAAAAACTGTTTTTT. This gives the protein CASSAGQGQAEKLFF.

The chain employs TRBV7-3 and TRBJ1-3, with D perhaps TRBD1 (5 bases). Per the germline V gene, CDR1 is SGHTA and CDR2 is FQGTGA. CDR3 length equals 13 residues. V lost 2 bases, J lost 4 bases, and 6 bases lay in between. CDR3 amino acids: CASSLGAGNTIYF. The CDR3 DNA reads TGTGCCAGCAGCTTAGGGGCAGGAAACACCATATATTTT.

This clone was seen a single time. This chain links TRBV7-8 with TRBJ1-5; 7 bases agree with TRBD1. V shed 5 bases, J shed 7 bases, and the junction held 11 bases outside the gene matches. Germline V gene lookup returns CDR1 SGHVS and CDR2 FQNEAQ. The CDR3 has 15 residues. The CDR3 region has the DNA TGTGCCAGCAGCGCCAGGGGGGCCTTGGTCCAGCCCCAGCATTTT. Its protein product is CASSARGALVQPQHF.

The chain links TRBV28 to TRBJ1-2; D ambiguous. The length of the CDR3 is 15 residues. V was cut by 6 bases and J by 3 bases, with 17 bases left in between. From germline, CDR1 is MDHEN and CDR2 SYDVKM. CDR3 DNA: TGTGCCAGCAGGCCCCCTGGAGGGCCTTACTATGGCTACACCTTC. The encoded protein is CASRPPGGPYYGYTF.

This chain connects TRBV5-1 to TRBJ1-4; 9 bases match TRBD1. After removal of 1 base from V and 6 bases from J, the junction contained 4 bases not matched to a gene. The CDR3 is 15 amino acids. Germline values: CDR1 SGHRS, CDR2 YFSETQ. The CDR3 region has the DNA TGCGCCAGCAGCTTGTCTGGGACAGGGCATGAAAAACTGTTTTTT. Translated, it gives CASSLSGTGHEKLFF.

CDR3 nucleotide sequence: TGTGCCAGCAGTTACTCGAGTAGGGCCAGGCAGAGCGGGAGTATCGGCAATGAGCAGTTCTTC. As protein: CASSYSSRARQSGSIGNEQFF. The J gene is TRBJ2-1, the V gene TRBV6-2 or TRBV6-3; 8 bases align to TRBD2. Losses at the gene ends were 0 bases for V and 6 bases for J; bases not matched to a gene: 22. CDR1 and CDR2 (germline): MNHEY, SVGEGT. The CDR3 is 21 residues long.

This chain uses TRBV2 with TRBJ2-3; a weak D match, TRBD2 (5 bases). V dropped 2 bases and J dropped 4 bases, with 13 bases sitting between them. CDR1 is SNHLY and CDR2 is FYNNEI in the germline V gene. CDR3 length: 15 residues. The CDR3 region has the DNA TGTGCCAGCAGTGAATTAGCTTCGAGGGCAGATACGCAGTATTTT. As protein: CASSELASRADTQYF.

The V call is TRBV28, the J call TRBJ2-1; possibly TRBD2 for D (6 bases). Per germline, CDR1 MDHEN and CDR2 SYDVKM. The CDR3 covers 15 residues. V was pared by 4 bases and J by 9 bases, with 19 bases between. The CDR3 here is CASSSPGAGPREQFF. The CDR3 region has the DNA TGTGCCAGCAGTTCCCCCGGGGCGGGACCTCGTGAGCAGTTCTTC.

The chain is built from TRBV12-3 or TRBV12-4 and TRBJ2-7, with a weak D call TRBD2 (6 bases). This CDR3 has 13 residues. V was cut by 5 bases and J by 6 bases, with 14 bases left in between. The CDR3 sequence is CASSKRLDGEQYF. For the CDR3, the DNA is TGTGCCAGCAGTAAAAGACTAGATGGCGAGCAGTACTTC.

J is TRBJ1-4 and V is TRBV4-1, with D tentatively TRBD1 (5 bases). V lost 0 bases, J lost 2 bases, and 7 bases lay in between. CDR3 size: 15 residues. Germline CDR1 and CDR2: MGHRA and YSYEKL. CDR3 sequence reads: CASSQDQGTNEKLFF. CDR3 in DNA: TGCGCCAGCAGCCAAGATCAGGGCACTAATGAAAAACTGTTTTTT.

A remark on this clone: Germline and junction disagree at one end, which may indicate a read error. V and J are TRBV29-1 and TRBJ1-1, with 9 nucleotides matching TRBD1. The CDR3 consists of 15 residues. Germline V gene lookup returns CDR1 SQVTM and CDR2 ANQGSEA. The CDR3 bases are TGCAGCGTGGAAGACAGGGGGAGAGTTAACACTGAAGCTTTCTTT. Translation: CSVEDRGRVNTEAFF.

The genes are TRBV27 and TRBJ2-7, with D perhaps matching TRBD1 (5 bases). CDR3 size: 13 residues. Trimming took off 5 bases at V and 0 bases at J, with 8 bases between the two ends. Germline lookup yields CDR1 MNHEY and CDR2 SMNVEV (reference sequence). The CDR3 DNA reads TGTGCCAGCAGTCCAGGGAACTCCTACGAGCAGTACTTC. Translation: CASSPGNSYEQYF.

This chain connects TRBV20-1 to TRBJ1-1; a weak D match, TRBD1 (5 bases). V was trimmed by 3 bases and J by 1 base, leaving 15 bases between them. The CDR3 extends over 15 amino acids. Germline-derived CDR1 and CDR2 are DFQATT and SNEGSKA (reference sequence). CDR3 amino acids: CSASSPGHSNTEAFF. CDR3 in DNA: TGCAGTGCTAGTTCGCCCGGACACTCGAACACTGAAGCTTTCTTT.

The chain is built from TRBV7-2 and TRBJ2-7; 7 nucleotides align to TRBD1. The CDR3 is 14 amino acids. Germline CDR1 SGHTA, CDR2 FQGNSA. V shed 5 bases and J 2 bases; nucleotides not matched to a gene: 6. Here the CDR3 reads CASSRDSLTYEQYF. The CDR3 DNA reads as TGTGCCAGCAGCCGGGACAGTCTAACCTACGAGCAGTACTTC.

The CDR3 coding sequence is TGTGCCAGCAGCTTAGGAGGGACAGGGGGTGAAAAACTGTTTTTT. Protein product: CASSLGGTGGEKLFF. The rearrangement uses TRBV7-2 and TRBJ1-4; 11 nucleotides match TRBD1. The CDR3 consists of 15 residues. CDR1 is SGHTA and CDR2 is FQGNSA in the germline V gene. The V gene end was trimmed by 1 base and the J gene end by 7 bases; junction bases not matched to a gene: 2.